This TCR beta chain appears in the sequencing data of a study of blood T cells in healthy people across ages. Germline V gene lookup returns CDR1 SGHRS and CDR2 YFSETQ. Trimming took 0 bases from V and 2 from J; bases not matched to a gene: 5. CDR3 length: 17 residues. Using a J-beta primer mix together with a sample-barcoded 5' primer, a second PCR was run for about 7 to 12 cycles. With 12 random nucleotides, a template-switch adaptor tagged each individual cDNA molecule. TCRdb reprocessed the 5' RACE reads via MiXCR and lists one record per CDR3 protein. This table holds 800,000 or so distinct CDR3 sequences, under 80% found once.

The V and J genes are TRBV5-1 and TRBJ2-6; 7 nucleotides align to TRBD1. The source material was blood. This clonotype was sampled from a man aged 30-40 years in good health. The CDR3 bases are TGCGCCAGCAGCTTGGACCCAGGGGGTACTGGGGCCAACGTCCTGACTTTC. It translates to CASSLDPGGTGANVLTF. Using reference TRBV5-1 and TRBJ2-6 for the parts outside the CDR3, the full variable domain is KAGVTQTPRYLIKTRGQQVTLSCSPISGHRSVSWYQQTPGQGLQFLFEYFSETQRNKGNFPGRFSGRQFSNSRSEMNVSTLELGDSALYLCASSLDPGGTGANVLTFGAGSRLTVL.